This record covers a single T cell receptor beta chain. This sample was included in a study of synovial regulatory T cells in juvenile arthritis. CDR3 length: 13 residues. No DNA is recorded. The germline CDR1 and CDR2 sequences are MGHRA and YSYEKL. The protocol was immunoSEQ multiplex PCR, while the TCRdb copy is restricted to in-frame clones and leaves out a portion. The repertoire shows about 10,000 clones; the top ten hold around 1.1%. The specimen sequenced was Treg cells from blood. The subset is: remaining (HLA-DR-negative) circulating blood Treg cells. This clonotype was sampled from a donor aged 2-30 years with juvenile idiopathic arthritis. This rearrangement joins TRBV4-1 to TRBJ1-2; the TRBD1 assignment by TCRdb is unverifiable without DNA. The CDR3: CASSRGGPYGYTF.